Listed below are T cell receptor beta chains from one sample, sequenced in a study of T-cell reconstitution after alpha-beta-depleted transplantation in children. TCRdb re-analysed the PCR reads in MiXCR, keeping a single row per CDR3 protein. Of around 340,000 distinct CDR3 sequences in the sample, 13% are singletons; the top ten hold approximately 4.3%. The input for sequencing was PBMCs, taken from the stem cell graft. These receptors all stem from a human donor who donated a stem cell graft to a child with Fanconi anemia. CDR3s include the opening cysteine and the closing phenylalanine or tryptophan. The D gene is left open where the match is weak. Rows may omit the clone size; those that give it use once, few, many or a size class.

v_call: TRBV30; d_call: TRBD2; j_call: TRBJ2-1; clone_size: few; cdr3_aa: CAWRLAGGPNEQFF; cdr3_nt: TGTGCCTGGAGGCTAGCGGGGGGGCCCAATGAGCAGTTCTTC
v_call: TRBV5-1; d_call: NA; j_call: TRBJ2-1; clone_size: few; cdr3_aa: CASSASGKTYNEQFF; cdr3_nt: TGCGCCAGCAGCGCGAGCGGTAAAACTTACAATGAGCAGTTCTTC
v_call: TRBV12-3/TRBV12-4; d_call: NA; j_call: TRBJ2-1; clone_size: NA; cdr3_aa: CASCLQGTLYNEQFF; cdr3_nt: TGTGCCAGCTGTCTTCAAGGGACTCTCTACAATGAGCAGTTCTTC
v_call: TRBV30; d_call: NA; j_call: TRBJ1-1; clone_size: many; cdr3_aa: CAWTRGLMNTEAFF; cdr3_nt: TGTGCCTGGACAAGGGGCCTGATGAACACTGAAGCTTTCTTT
v_call: TRBV27; d_call: TRBD1; j_call: TRBJ2-5; clone_size: few; cdr3_aa: CASSIFGTGSPETQYF; cdr3_nt: TGTGCCAGCAGCATATTTGGGACAGGGTCTCCAGAGACCCAGTACTTC
v_call: TRBV7-2; d_call: NA; j_call: TRBJ1-6; clone_size: NA; cdr3_aa: CASSPREGSYNSPLHF; cdr3_nt: TGTGCCAGCAGCCCCCGGGAGGGGTCCTATAATTCACCCCTCCACTTT
v_call: TRBV20-1; d_call: TRBD2; j_call: TRBJ2-3; clone_size: few; cdr3_aa: CSARADLAGHRDTQYF; cdr3_nt: TGCAGTGCTAGAGCGGACCTAGCGGGTCATCGAGATACGCAGTATTTT
v_call: TRBV27; d_call: NA; j_call: TRBJ1-1; clone_size: NA; cdr3_aa: CASRLRGQNTEAFF; cdr3_nt: TGTGCCAGCCGGCTGCGGGGCCAGAACACTGAAGCTTTCTTT
v_call: TRBV5-6; d_call: NA; j_call: TRBJ2-1; clone_size: many; cdr3_aa: CASSPGGTVSYNEQFF; cdr3_nt: TGTGCCAGCAGCCCCGGCGGGACAGTCTCCTACAATGAGCAGTTCTTC
v_call: TRBV12-3/TRBV12-4; d_call: NA; j_call: TRBJ1-2; clone_size: few; cdr3_aa: CASSLHRNIYGYTF; cdr3_nt: TGTGCCAGCAGTTTACACCGGAATATCTATGGCTACACCTTC
v_call: TRBV2; d_call: TRBD2; j_call: TRBJ2-1; clone_size: few; cdr3_aa: CASSEGPGGLNEQFF; cdr3_nt: TGTGCCAGCAGTGAGGGGCCGGGGGGGCTGAATGAGCAGTTCTTC
v_call: TRBV5-8; d_call: NA; j_call: TRBJ2-7; clone_size: many; cdr3_aa: CASSPKGGQLYEQYF; cdr3_nt: TGTGCCAGCAGCCCAAAGGGGGGACAGCTTTACGAGCAGTACTTC